A selection of T cell receptor beta chains follows, all from one sample in a study of CD8+ T cells in alopecia areata. Clones were sequenced by immunoSEQ multiplex PCR, and TCRdb holds only the in-frame ones, with some missing. There are some 180,000 clones in the sample; 40% to 55% occur only once, and 10% lies in the top ten. The sequences come from CD8+ T cells sorted from blood, collected at week 52, from a patient treated with tofacitinib. The receptors here all came from a human donor with alopecia areata. CDR3s include the opening cysteine and the closing phenylalanine or tryptophan. The D gene is left open where the match is weak. A clone size is listed for some rows: how often the clone was seen (once, few, many), or a class if it is expanded.

j_call d_call v_call cdr3_length clone_size cdr3_aa cdr3_nt
TRBJ2-7 TRBD1 TRBV11-2 16 NA CASSPEEGTGWSEQYF TGTGCCAGCAGTCCCGAGGAGGGGACAGGGTGGTCCGAGCAGTACTTC
TRBJ2-3 TRBD2 TRBV9 16 NA CASSAYSGGGPDTQYF TGTGCCAGCAGCGCCTATAGCGGGGGCGGCCCAGATACGCAGTATTTT
TRBJ1-5 NA TRBV5-6 13 NA CASSWGSGGTQHF TGTGCCAGCAGCTGGGGGTCTGGGGGGACCCAGCATTTT
TRBJ2-7 NA TRBV5-1 12 NA CASRGGPYEQYF TGCGCCAGCCGCGGGGGCCCATACGAGCAGTACTTC
TRBJ2-1 TRBD1 TRBV7-9 15 few CASSLRTGSYNEQFF TGTGCCAGCAGCTTAAGGACAGGCTCCTACAATGAGCAGTTCTTC
TRBJ2-5 NA TRBV4-1 13 few CASSQDGEETQYF TGCGCCAGCAGCCAAGACGGCGAAGAGACCCAGTACTTC
TRBJ2-5 NA TRBV9 15 NA CASSVGAAIQETQYF TGTGCCAGCAGCGTAGGGGCGGCCATTCAAGAGACCCAGTACTTC
TRBJ2-7 NA TRBV6-6 13 NA CASIGRSAYEQYF TGTGCCAGCATAGGCAGGTCAGCCTACGAGCAGTACTTC
TRBJ2-2 NA TRBV19 14 few CASCRDTNTGELFF TGTGCCAGTTGCCGGGACACTAACACCGGGGAGCTGTTTTTT
TRBJ1-1 NA TRBV6-6 13 few CASSQGGRTEAFF TGTGCCAGCAGCCAAGGGGGGAGGACTGAAGCTTTCTTT
TRBJ1-2 NA TRBV5-6 15 NA CASSLEYTVRDGYTF TGTGCCAGCAGCTTGGAGTACACGGTGAGGGATGGCTACACCTTC
TRBJ1-6 NA TRBV6-1 16 NA CASSELQGPYNSPLHF TGTGCCAGCAGTGAACTTCAGGGACCCTATAATTCACCCCTCCACTTT
TRBJ2-1 TRBD2 TRBV4-2 16 NA CASSQVRGGPFNEQFF TGTGCCAGCAGCCAGGTTCGGGGGGGCCCTTTTAATGAGCAGTTCTTC
TRBJ2-7 NA TRBV27 13 NA CASSSRGSTEQYF TGTGCCAGCAGTTCCCGGGGAAGTACCGAGCAGTACTTC
TRBJ2-1 TRBD1 TRBV5-4 14 NA CASSDRGVYNEQFF TGTGCCAGCAGCGACAGGGGAGTCTACAATGAGCAGTTCTTC
TRBJ2-7 NA TRBV13 13 few CASSRGMPHEQYF TGTGCCAGCAGCCGCGGGATGCCCCACGAGCAGTACTTC
TRBJ2-5 NA TRBV27 15 NA CASSPLGQRQETQYF TGTGCCAGCAGTCCCCTTGGACAGAGACAAGAGACCCAGTACTTC
TRBJ2-5 NA TRBV6-5 14 NA CASSYGAHGAAQYF TGTGCCAGCAGTTACGGGGCCCACGGGGCAGCCCAGTACTTC
TRBJ2-2 NA TRBV30 12 NA CAWSAKTGELFF TGTGCCTGGAGCGCAAAAACCGGGGAGCTGTTTTTT
TRBJ2-5 TRBD1 TRBV7-9 14 NA CASSPDRVDETQYF TGTGCCAGCAGCCCGGACAGGGTAGACGAGACCCAGTACTTC
TRBJ1-1 TRBD1 TRBV4-1 14 few CASSPGQGRYVAFF TGCGCCAGCAGCCCCGGACAGGGGAGATACGTGGCTTTCTTT
TRBJ2-2 NA TRBV9 15 NA CASSSSGGESGELFF TGTGCCAGCAGCTCGTCAGGCGGGGAATCCGGGGAGCTGTTTTTT
TRBJ1-1 NA TRBV5-1 13 NA CASSLGGNTEAFF TGCGCCAGCAGCTTAGGCGGGAACACTGAAGCTTTCTTT
TRBJ2-1 TRBD1 TRBV6-1 16 few CASSEAGTGGKNEQFF TGTGCCAGCAGTGAAGCTGGAACAGGGGGCAAGAATGAGCAGTTCTTC
TRBJ2-7 NA TRBV27 14 NA CASRRKDGSYEQYF TGTGCCAGCAGACGAAAGGACGGCTCCTACGAGCAGTACTTC
TRBJ1-2 NA TRBV6-5 12 NA CASNGGGYGYTF TGTGCCAGCAACGGGGGCGGCTATGGCTACACCTTC
TRBJ1-6 NA TRBV14 15 NA CASSPRGTPHSPLHF TGTGCCAGCAGCCCTCGGGGGACTCCTCATTCACCCCTCCACTTT
TRBJ1-1 NA TRBV5-6 15 NA CASSIGLGENTEAFF TGTGCCAGCAGCATTGGGTTGGGCGAGAACACTGAAGCTTTCTTT
TRBJ2-3 NA TRBV9 13 NA CASSVGAPDTQYF TGTGCCAGCAGCGTAGGAGCGCCAGATACGCAGTATTTT
TRBJ2-1 NA TRBV2 15 few CASSPGAPSVNEQFF TGTGCCAGCAGCCCGGGCGCTCCCTCGGTAAATGAGCAGTTCTTC
TRBJ2-7 TRBD2 TRBV9 13 NA CASSPRGGVEQYF TGTGCCAGCAGCCCCCGGGGGGGAGTCGAGCAGTACTTC
TRBJ2-3 NA TRBV27 11 few CASRNTDTQYF TGTGCCAGCAGGAACACAGATACGCAGTATTTT
TRBJ1-5 NA TRBV6-5 12 NA CASSEGNQPQHF TGTGCCAGCAGTGAGGGCAATCAGCCCCAGCATTTT
TRBJ1-5 NA TRBV5-8 13 NA CASSLGTDQPQHF TGTGCCAGCAGCTTGGGGACTGATCAGCCCCAGCATTTT
TRBJ2-3 TRBD1 TRBV6-5 15 NA CASSLQGQGTDTQYF TGTGCCAGCAGTCTACAGGGGCAGGGCACAGATACGCAGTATTTT
TRBJ1-2 NA TRBV11-2 12 NA CASSRGLYGYTF TGTGCCAGCAGCCGGGGGCTCTATGGCTACACCTTC
TRBJ1-1 NA TRBV5-1 15 NA CASSLTGHLNTEAFF TGCGCCAGCAGCTTGACCGGACACCTGAACACTGAAGCTTTCTTT
TRBJ1-5 NA TRBV28 14 NA CASSPTRSNQPQHF TGTGCCAGCAGCCCGACGAGGTCGAATCAGCCCCAGCATTTT
TRBJ1-6 NA TRBV21-1 13 NA CARRGAINSPLHF TGTGCCCGCAGAGGGGCCATAAATTCACCCCTCCACTTT
TRBJ2-3 NA TRBV27 15 NA CASSSFVGGTDAQYF TGTGCCAGCAGTTCTTTTGTCGGAGGCACAGATGCGCAGTATTTT
TRBJ2-7 TRBD1 TRBV15 15 few CATSRDSQGVYEQYF TGTGCCACCAGCAGAGATAGTCAGGGGGTCTACGAGCAGTACTTC
TRBJ1-2 NA TRBV30 14 NA CAWTLGGADYGYTF TGTGCCTGGACTCTAGGAGGGGCCGACTATGGCTACACCTTC
TRBJ1-1 NA TRBV6-5 14 few CASSYSEGTSEAFF TGTGCCAGCAGTTACTCGGAGGGTACCTCTGAAGCTTTCTTT
TRBJ2-2 TRBD1 TRBV5-1 17 NA CASSSSGTGALTGELFF TGCGCCAGCAGCAGTTCCGGGACAGGGGCCCTCACCGGGGAGCTGTTTTTT